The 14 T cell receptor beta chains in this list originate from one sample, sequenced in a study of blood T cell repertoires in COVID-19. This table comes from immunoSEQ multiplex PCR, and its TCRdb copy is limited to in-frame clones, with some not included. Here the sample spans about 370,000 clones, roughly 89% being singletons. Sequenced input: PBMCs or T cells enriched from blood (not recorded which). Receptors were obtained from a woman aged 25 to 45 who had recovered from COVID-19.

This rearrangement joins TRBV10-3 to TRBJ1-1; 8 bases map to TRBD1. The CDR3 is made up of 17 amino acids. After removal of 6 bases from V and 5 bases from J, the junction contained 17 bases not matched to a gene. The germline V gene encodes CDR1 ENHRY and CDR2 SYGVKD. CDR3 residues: CAISRQGFSRGGTEAFF. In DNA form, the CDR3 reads TGTGCCATCAGCAGACAGGGGTTTTCAAGAGGGGGGACTGAAGCTTTCTTT.

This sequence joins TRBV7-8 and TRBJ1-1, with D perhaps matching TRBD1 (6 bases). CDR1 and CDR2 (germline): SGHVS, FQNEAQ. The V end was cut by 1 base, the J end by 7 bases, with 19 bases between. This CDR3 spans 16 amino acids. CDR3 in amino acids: CASSLGVGRARGEAFF. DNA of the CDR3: TGTGCCAGCAGCTTAGGAGTCGGCAGGGCCAGGGGTGAAGCTTTCTTT.

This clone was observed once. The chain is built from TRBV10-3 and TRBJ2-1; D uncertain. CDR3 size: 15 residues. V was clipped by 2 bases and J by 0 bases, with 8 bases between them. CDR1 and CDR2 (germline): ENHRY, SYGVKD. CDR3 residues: CAISEDSSSYNEQFF. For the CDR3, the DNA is TGTGCCATCAGTGAGGACTCCAGCTCCTACAATGAGCAGTTCTTC.

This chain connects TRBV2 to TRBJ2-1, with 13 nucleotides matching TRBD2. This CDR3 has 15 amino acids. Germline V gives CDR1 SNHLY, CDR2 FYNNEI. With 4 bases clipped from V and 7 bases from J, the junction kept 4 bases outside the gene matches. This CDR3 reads CASSGTSGSINEQFF. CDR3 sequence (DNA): TGTGCCAGCAGTGGGACTAGCGGGAGTATAAATGAGCAGTTCTTC.

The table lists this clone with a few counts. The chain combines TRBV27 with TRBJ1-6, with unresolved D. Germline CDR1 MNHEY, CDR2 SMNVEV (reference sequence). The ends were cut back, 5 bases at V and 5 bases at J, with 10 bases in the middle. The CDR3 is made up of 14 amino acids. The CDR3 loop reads CASSPRQNNSPLHF. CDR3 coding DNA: TGTGCCAGCAGTCCCCGACAAAATAATTCACCCCTCCACTTT.

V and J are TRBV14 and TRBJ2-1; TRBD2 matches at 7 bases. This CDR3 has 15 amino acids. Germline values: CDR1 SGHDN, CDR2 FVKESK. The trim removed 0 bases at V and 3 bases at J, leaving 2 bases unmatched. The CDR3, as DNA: TGTGCCAGCAGCCAAGAGGGGGGGGTCTACAATGAGCAGTTCTTC. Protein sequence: CASSQEGGVYNEQFF.

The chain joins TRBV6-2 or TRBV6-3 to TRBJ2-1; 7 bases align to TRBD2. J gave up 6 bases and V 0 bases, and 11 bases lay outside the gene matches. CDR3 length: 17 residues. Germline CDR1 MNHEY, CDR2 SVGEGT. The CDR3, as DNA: TGTGCCAGCAGTTACTCGGGAGGGTGGTGGCAGTCCAATGAGCAGTTCTTC. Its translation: CASSYSGGWWQSNEQFF.

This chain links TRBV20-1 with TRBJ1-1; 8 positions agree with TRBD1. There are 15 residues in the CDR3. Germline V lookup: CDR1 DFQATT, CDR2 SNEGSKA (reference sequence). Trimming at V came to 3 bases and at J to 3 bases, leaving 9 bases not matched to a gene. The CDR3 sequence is CSASDRGRGYTEAFF. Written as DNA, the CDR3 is TGCAGTGCTAGTGACAGGGGAAGGGGGTACACTGAAGCTTTCTTT.

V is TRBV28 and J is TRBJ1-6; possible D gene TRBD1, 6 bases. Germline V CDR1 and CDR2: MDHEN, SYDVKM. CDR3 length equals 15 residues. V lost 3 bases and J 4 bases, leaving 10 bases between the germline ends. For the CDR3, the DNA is TGTGCCAGCAGTTTTTCCAGGGGATATAATTCACCCCTCCACTTT. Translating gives CASSFSRGYNSPLHF.

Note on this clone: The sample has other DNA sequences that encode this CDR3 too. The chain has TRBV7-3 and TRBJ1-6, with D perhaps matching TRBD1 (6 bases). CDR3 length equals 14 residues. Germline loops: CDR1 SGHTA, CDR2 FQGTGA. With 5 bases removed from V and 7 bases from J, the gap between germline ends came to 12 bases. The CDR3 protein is CASSLQGDNSPLHF. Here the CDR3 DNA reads TGTGCCAGCAGCCTACAGGGAGACAATTCACCCCTCCACTTT.

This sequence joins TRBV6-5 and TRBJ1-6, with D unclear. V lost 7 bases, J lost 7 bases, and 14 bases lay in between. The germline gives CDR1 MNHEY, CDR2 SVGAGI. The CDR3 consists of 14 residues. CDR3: CASTRDAGNSPLHF. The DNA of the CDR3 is TGTGCCAGCACAAGGGATGCGGGAAATTCACCCCTCCACTTT.

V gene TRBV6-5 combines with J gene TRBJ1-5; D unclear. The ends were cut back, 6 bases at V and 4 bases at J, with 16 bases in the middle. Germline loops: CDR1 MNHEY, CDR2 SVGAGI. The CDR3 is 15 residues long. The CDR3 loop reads CASSPLPGANQPQHF. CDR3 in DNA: TGTGCCAGCAGCCCACTCCCCGGAGCTAATCAGCCCCAGCATTTT.

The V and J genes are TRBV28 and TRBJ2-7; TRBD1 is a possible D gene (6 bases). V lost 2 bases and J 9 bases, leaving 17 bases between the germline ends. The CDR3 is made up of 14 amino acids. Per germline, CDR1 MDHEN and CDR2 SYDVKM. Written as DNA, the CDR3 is TGTGCCAGCAGTTTAAGCCGGACAGTATCGAGGCAGTACTTC. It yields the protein CASSLSRTVSRQYF.

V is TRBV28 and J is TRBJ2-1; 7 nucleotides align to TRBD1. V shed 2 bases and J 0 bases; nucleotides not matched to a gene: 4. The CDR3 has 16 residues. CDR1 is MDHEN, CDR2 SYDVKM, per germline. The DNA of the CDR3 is TGTGCCAGCAGTTTACGAACAGGGGACTCCTACAATGAGCAGTTCTTC. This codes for CASSLRTGDSYNEQFF. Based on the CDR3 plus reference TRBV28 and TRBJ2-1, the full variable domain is DVKVTQSSRYLVKRTGEKVFLECVQDMDHENMFWYRQDPGLGLRLIYFSYDVKMKEKGDIPEGYSVSREKKERFSLILESASTNQTSMYLCASSLRTGDSYNEQFFGPGTRLTVL.